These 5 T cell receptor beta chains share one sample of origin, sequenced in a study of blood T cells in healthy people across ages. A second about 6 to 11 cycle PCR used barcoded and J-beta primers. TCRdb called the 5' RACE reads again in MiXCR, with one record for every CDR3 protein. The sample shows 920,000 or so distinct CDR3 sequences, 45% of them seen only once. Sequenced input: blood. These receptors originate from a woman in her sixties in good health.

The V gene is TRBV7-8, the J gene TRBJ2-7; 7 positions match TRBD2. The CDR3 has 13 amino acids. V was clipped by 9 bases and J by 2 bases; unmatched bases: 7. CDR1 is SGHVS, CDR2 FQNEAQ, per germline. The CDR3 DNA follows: TGTGCCAGTCGCCCAGCGGGAACCTACGAGCAGTACTTC. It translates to CASRPAGTYEQYF.

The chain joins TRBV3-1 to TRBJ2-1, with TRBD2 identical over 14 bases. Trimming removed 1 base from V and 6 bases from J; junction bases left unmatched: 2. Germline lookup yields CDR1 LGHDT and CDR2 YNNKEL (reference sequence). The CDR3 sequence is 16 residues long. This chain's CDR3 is CASSQAGLAGGNEQFF. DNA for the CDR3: TGTGCCAGCAGCCAAGCCGGACTAGCGGGAGGCAATGAGCAGTTCTTC.

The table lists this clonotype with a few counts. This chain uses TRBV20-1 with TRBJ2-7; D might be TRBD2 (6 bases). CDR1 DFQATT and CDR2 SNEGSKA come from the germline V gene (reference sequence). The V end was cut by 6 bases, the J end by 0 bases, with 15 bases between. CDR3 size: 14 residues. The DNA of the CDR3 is TGCAGTGCCTTTAGCGGTAGGAGCTCCTACGAGCAGTACTTC. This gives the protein CSAFSGRSSYEQYF.

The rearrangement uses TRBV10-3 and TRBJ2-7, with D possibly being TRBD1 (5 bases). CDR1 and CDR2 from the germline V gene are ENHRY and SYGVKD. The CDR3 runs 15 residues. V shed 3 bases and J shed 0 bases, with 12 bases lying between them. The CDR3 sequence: CAISEAGLSSYEQYF. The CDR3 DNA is TGTGCCATCAGTGAAGCAGGGCTTAGCTCCTACGAGCAGTACTTC.

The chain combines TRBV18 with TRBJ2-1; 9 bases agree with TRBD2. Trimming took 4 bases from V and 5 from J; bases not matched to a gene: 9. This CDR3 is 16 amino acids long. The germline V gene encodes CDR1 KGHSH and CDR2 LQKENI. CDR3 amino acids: CASSRMAAGGNNEQFF. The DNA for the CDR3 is TGTGCCAGCTCACGAATGGCCGCGGGAGGGAACAATGAGCAGTTCTTC.